The source of this T cell receptor (beta chain) is a study of breast tumors, draining lymph nodes, adjacent tissues. Study conclusions and caveats: The lymph node origin of tumor T cells was framed as consistent with a hypothesis, not demonstrated.

TCRdb called the multiplex PCR reads again in MiXCR, with one record for every CDR3 protein. Here the sample spans 84,000 or so distinct CDR3 sequences, more than 25% being singletons. Axillary draining lymph nodes of breast cancer patients supplied the node samples. There are many counts of this clonotype. The target antigen is unknown. From germline, CDR1 is DFQATT and CDR2 SNEGSKA (reference sequence). Trimming removed 0 bases from V and 5 bases from J, with 10 bases in between. CDR3 length equals 14 residues. Sequencing used axillary lymph node tissue. The rearrangement links TRBV20-1 to TRBJ1-4, with D possibly being TRBD1 (6 bases). The TCR sequence derives from a female donor with breast cancer. Some clones in this sample may be carry-over from other donors' samples. As DNA, the CDR3 is TGCAGTGCTAGAGATTTACAGGGAAATGAAAAACTGTTTTTT. Translated: CSARDLQGNEKLFF.